The rows below give T cell receptor beta chains drawn from one sample of a study of shared clonotypes between healthy human individuals. Sequenced by immunoSEQ multiplex PCR; TCRdb stores in-frame clones only, minus some. The sample yields about 1.5 million clones, around 98% seen once. Material: naive CD4+ T cells sorted from blood. Receptors were obtained from a young man in good health. Both conserved end residues are part of each CDR3.

V gene	CDR3 protein
TRBV5-1	CASRGPGLAGAGEQFF
TRBV5-4	CASSSETASYEQYF
TRBV27	CASSPLVDRGRLDTQYF
TRBV5-1	CASSYPGRVYEQYF
TRBV6-5	CASSYRATHEQYF
TRBV28	CASSPRLAGALDEQFF
TRBV5-1	CASSLVAAWGGEETQYF
TRBV20-1	CSAAGRHF
TRBV28	CASSFRDKTYEQYF
TRBV10-1	CASSDDSGTAYGYTF
TRBV11-3	CASSSSPLAGGYNEQFF
TRBV7-6	CASSLVGVAGPSYNEQFF
TRBV6-5	CASSLTGPGNTIYF
TRBV9	CASSVGVGENIQYF
TRBV6-1	CASSTRWSTGELFF
TRBV19	CASTPTGNSNQPQHF
TRBV5-4	CASSPPDRGTEAFF
TRBV9	CASSVGWTNTEAFF
TRBV7-6	CASSLKRRETQYF
TRBV5-1	CASSYQGAEGYTF
TRBV6-5	CASRRLVGEEYF
TRBV9	CASSVRTEDYNEQFF
TRBV18	CASSPLNGLNTEAFF
TRBV5-5	CASSPVVGFPYEQYF
TRBV2	CASNYFYEQYF
TRBV2	CASSFTGGYGYTF
TRBV7-2	CASSLVASTDTQYF
TRBV19	CASSTLTGTGGLGYTF
TRBV5-8	CASSFGQVSGYTF
TRBV30	CARSKGQLAFF
TRBV28	CASRRQGMSYEQYF
TRBV7-6	CASSSGLAGDLNYNEQFF
TRBV28	CASSFRLADTDTQYF
TRBV28	CASLGRAGVYEQYF
TRBV29-1	CSVEEGGTSGTEQYF
TRBV5-1	CASSLDPGQETQYF
TRBV27	CASSLRGTGYNEQFF
TRBV29-1	CSVVYLAGFEQYF
TRBV5-4	CASSPGTGASGEQYF
TRBV28	CASSLWGASGSSYNEQFF
TRBV7-9	CASSFSQGRAPEAFF
TRBV7-6	CASSLDRSEQYF
TRBV27	CASSPDRDSNQPQHF
TRBV25-1	CASNTGTSGNTIYF
TRBV30	CAWSAISTGGADYGYTF
TRBV4-3	CASSLLGADTQYF
TRBV2	CASRHRGHEQYF
TRBV7-8	CASSLANTDTQYF
TRBV7-2	CASSSTFSGGYEQYF
TRBV2	CASRGTGWSDEQYF
TRBV19	CASSGAGRSSYEQYF
TRBV5-4	CASSLRSGTDTQYF
TRBV28	CASSLAGGPSDTQYF
TRBV30	CAWSEDRGGEKLFF
TRBV5-1	CASSLREIYMNTEAFF
TRBV18	CASSPQVTGELFF
TRBV19	CASSSAGGVAEAFF
TRBV29-1	CSGKRTSGQETQYF